The sequence of this TCR beta chain was determined in a study of blood T cell repertoires in COVID-19. Study-wide context: Donors in the United States, Italy and Spain gave samples during acute or convalescent COVID-19. T cells, B-cell-depleted T cells, or PBMCs supplied cDNA or gDNA.

Germline CDR1 is SGHTA and CDR2 is FQGNSA. V lost 2 bases, J lost 0 bases, and 4 bases stayed unmatched. This CDR3 has 16 amino acids. Source study methods: Reference gene primer amplification gave nucleated cell count estimates. Repertoires were generated with immunoSEQ multiplex PCR, while TCRdb's copy carries only in-frame clones and drops some. The V and J calls and clone size are taken from that table; D and trimming were inferred from the DNA. Of 130,000 to 150,000 clones detected, about nine tenths appear once; the ten largest clones hold over 2%. The receptor was isolated from a human donor in a cohort sampled during active COVID-19. The sample consisted of peripheral blood. The V call is TRBV7-2, the J call TRBJ1-1, with 9 bases matching TRBD1. CDR3: CASSLTGGGMNTEAFF. In DNA, the CDR3 is TGTGCCAGCAGCTTAACAGGGGGCGGTATGAACACTGAAGCTTTCTTT. The full variable domain, with the rest looked up from reference TRBV7-2 and TRBJ1-1, is GAGVSQSPSNKVTEKGKDVELRCDPISGHTALYWYRQSLGQGLEFLIYFQGNSAPDKSGLPSDRFSAERTGGSVSTLTIQRTQQEDSAVYLCASSLTGGGMNTEAFFGQGTRLTVV.